This T cell receptor (beta chain) was sequenced for a study of early T cells in non-severe SARS-CoV-2 infection. TCRdb used MiXCR to reprocess the 5' RACE reads, holding one entry per CDR3 protein. The sample includes 70,000 to 90,000 distinct CDR3 sequences, approximately 10% of them seen just once. There are a few counts of this clonotype. The source is an adult who was a healthcare worker with PCR-confirmed SARS-CoV-2 infection or an uninfected control (not recorded which). The sequenced sample consisted of whole blood.

The CDR3 is CASSSGAQDHNYGYTF. The CDR3 region has the DNA TGTGCCAGCAGCTCTGGCGCCCAGGACCATAACTATGGCTACACCTTC. This chain uses TRBV5-4 with TRBJ1-2; unclear D gene. Per the germline V gene, CDR1 is SGHNT and CDR2 is YYREEE (reference sequence). This CDR3 has 16 amino acids. Deletions cut 3 bases from V and 1 base from J, with 16 bases between.